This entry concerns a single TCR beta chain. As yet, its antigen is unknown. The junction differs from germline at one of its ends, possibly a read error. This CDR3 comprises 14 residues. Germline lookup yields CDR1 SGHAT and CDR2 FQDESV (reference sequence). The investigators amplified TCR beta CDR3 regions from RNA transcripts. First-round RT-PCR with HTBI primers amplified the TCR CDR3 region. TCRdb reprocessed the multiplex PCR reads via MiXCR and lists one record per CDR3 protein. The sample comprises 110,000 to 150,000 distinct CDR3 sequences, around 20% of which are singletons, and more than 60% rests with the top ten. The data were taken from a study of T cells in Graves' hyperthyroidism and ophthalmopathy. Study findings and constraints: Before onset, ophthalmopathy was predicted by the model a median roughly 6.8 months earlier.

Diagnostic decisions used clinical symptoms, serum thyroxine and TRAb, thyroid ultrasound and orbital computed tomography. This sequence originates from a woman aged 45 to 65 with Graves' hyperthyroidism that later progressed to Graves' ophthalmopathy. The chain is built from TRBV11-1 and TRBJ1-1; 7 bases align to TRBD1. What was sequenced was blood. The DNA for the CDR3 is TGTGCCAACAGCTTAGACAGGGTGAATACTGAAGCTTTCTTT. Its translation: CANSLDRVNTEAFF.